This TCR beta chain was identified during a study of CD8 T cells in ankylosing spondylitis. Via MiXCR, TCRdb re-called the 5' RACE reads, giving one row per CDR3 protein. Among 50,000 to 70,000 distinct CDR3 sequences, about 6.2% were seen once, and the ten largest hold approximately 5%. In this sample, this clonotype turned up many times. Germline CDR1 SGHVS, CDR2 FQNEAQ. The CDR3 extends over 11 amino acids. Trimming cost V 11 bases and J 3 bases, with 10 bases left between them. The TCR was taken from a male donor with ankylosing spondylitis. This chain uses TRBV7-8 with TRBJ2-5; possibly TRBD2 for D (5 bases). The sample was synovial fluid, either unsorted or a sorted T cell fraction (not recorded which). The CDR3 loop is CAGSAEETQYF. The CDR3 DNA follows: TGTGCCGGGTCAGCGGAAGAGACCCAGTACTTC. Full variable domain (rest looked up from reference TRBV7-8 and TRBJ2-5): GAGVSQSPRYKVAKRGQDVALRCDPISGHVSLFWYQQALGQGPEFLTYFQNEAQLDKSGLPSDRFFAERPEGSVSTLKIQRTQQEDSAVYLCAGSAEETQYFGPGTRLLVL.